This TCR beta chain was sequenced for a study of Tregs in tolerant kidney transplant recipients. Overall study: Related graft donors supplied nonmyeloablative bone marrow transplants, and mixed chimerism was transient.

CDR3 length equals 17 residues. The V gene end was trimmed by 1 base and the J gene end by 9 bases; junction bases not matched to a gene: 9. CDR1 MGHRA and CDR2 YSYEKL come from the germline V gene. After more than five days with irradiated graft donor PBMCs, CFSE-labeled recipient PBMCs were FACS-sorted. The protocol was immunoSEQ multiplex PCR, while the TCRdb copy is restricted to in-frame clones and leaves out a portion. The sample lists approximately 8,000 clones, around a third seen once, with 5.5% to 7.5% in the top ten. The sample holds a few counts of this clone. What it binds is unknown. Study findings and constraints: Activated donor B cell expansion appeared to reveal the most relevant donor-specific TCRbeta repertoire. Few patients were studied, so findings need validation in larger groups. Biological reproducibility was not directly addressed, but technical replication error appeared minimal.

This chain connects TRBV4-1 to TRBJ2-3; TRBD2 aligns across 14 bases. Sample: CD8+ T cells from blood cultured with allogeneic cells, taken before the transplant. This receptor was identified in a human patient who received a combined kidney and bone marrow transplant. The CDR3 region has the DNA TGCGCCAGCAGCCAAGTAGGGACTAGCGGGGGCCCCTGGACGCAGTATTTT. Translating it yields CASSQVGTSGGPWTQYF.